A single T cell receptor (beta chain) is shown here with its context. This clonotype was found many times. The target of this receptor is not known. It has no much larger one-base neighbor in the sample; base qualities were not kept. The data were obtained in a study of neurological immune-mediated disorders (dated by TCRdb to the late 2010s). Regarding the complete study: Of the approximately 34 multiple sclerosis patients, around 31 had relapsing-remitting MS and 3 had secondary progressive MS. Using UMI-based sequencing, the study compared peripheral blood TCR-beta repertoires from patients with HTLV-I-associated myelopathy (HAM/TSP), patients with multiple sclerosis, and healthy controls. Alongside PBMC samples, the set of around 99 TCR-beta libraries contained longitudinal samples, technical triplicates, and paired CD4+ and CD8+ T-cell subsets that had been sorted. The cohort was made up of 68 subjects, consisting of around 15 HAM/TSP patients, about 34 multiple sclerosis patients and around 20 healthy controls.

From the germline V gene, CDR1 is SGHRS and CDR2 is YFSETQ. Here V drops 4 bases and J drops 0 bases, and the junction holds 3 bases not matched to any gene. From its cysteine to its phenylalanine, the CDR3 spans 14 amino acids. Only CDR3 DNA remains: 42 bases, in frame from the first base. What the research found in general, with its limitations: The MS cluster showed no association with clinical or MRI features, and the authors stated that larger cohorts are needed. Across subjects, expanded clones never shared an identical CDR3 amino acid sequence, which suggests that the TCR-beta repertoires in every group were private. TCR clonal expansion was greatest in HAM/TSP patients and smallest in MS patients, who ranked below even healthy controls. In phylogenetic analysis, the repertoires of 18 of 34 MS patients grouped into a cluster of related CDR3 sequences, which suggests a possible signature at the repertoire level.

cDNA synthesis used template-switch 5'RACE with a primer carrying a 10-nucleotide random unique molecular identifier tagging each TCR transcript. Over 180 million TCR-beta sequences, covering 15-18 subjects, were produced in each sequencing run. The RNeasy kit was used to extract total RNA. The KAPA Real-time Library Amplification kit was used to amplify TCR-beta VDJ regions with primers for the TCR constant region and the 5'RACE anchor. Sample indexes and Illumina adaptors were added in a first PCR, and a second PCR then increased library yield. After Ampure bead purification, the TCR product of roughly 650 bp was size-selected on a 2% E-gel SizeSelection system. Before pooling, libraries had their quality checked on a Bioanalyzer, their concentration measured with Qubit, and their quantity determined with the Kapa Library Quantification kit. Paired-end 2 x 150 bp sequencing of the libraries was performed on an Illumina HiSeq 2500. To increase sequence diversity, roughly 24-31% phiX was spiked into each library pool. Regarding the original processing steps: The quality-filtered reads were processed with the UMI-based MiGEC pipeline, whose error correction step removed more than 90% of the raw TCR sequences. IMGT germline references were used for aligning VDJ genes, and each clonotype was defined as a unique CDR3 amino acid sequence together with its V-J genes. Clonal expansion, Shannon diversity and CDR3 relatedness (CalcPairwiseDistances, ClusterSamples) were evaluated with VDJtools, and phylogenetic trees were built with CLCbio workbench. Clones with at least 8 unique UMIs were defined as expanded, with this threshold being based on coefficient-of-variation modelling across technical triplicates. In TCRdb, the public reads were trimmed at Q25 with fastp and aligned with MiXCR, with productive beta chains retained. One record per CDR3 amino acid sequence lists the most common genes and DNA. These V and J calls originate from TCRdb's pipeline instead of the authors' own analysis. For this sample the table gives roughly 74,000 distinct CDR3 sequences, of which 4% to 6% were detected only once. The ten most abundant clones make up 7.4% of the sample.

For the unsorted PBMC libraries, 2 million PBMCs were stored in RNAlater at -80 degrees C until RNA extraction and were used to generate the libraries. The multiple sclerosis patients were enrolled in a US clinical protocol that evaluated disease progression with magnetic resonance imaging. Peripheral blood underwent Ficoll-Hypaque density gradient centrifugation to isolate PBMCs, which were then cryopreserved in liquid nitrogen. The receptor was derived from a man younger than 35 with multiple sclerosis. The sequenced sample was PBMCs. This receptor chain uses TRBV5-1 and TRBJ2-7; 8 bases in between match TRBD2. The sequenced DNA is TGCGCCAGCAGCCCTAGCGGGTCCTCCTACGAGCAGTACTTC. The resulting protein is CASSPSGSSYEQYF.